The 19 T cell receptor beta chains reported below all come from one sample, sequenced in a study of OX40 agonist ivuxolimab in advanced cancers. Profiled with immunoSEQ multiplex PCR; TCRdb holds only in-frame clones, not every one. The repertoire holds around 14,000 clones, with approximately 90% as singletons. Sequencing used CD4+ or CD8+ T cells sorted from blood, obtained in a trial of the OX40 agonist ivuxolimab. Receptors were obtained from an adult with an advanced solid tumor such as melanoma, head and neck, liver or kidney cancer.

This chain connects TRBV19 to TRBJ1-3, with 7 bases that match TRBD1. Germline trimming cut 8 bases from V and 1 base from J; bases unmatched to any gene: 5. CDR3 length: 14 residues. Germline V gives CDR1 LNHDA, CDR2 SQIVND (reference sequence). This CDR3 is CASVDRRSGNTIYF. The CDR3 DNA follows: TGTGCCAGTGTGGACAGGCGATCTGGAAACACCATATATTTT.

This clone appeared a single time. The chain carries TRBV7-9 and TRBJ1-1; possible D gene TRBD1, 5 bases. The CDR3 consists of 14 residues. V lost 5 bases, J lost 2 bases, and 12 bases lay in between. Per germline, CDR1 SEHNR and CDR2 FQNEAQ (reference sequence). CDR3 bases: TGTGCCAGCAGCGATCCGGGGCCTAACACTGAAGCTTTCTTT. Translated, it gives CASSDPGPNTEAFF.

The rearrangement links TRBV5-1 to TRBJ2-7, with D perhaps matching TRBD1 or TRBD2 (6 bases each). Germline loops: CDR1 SGHRS, CDR2 YFSETQ. The length of the CDR3 is 15 residues. With 1 base removed from V and 2 bases from J, the gap between germline ends came to 13 bases. The CDR3 DNA is TGCGCCAGCAGCTTGAAGGGGGGCGGCCCCTACGAGCAGTACTTC. It translates to CASSLKGGGPYEQYF. Variable domain in full (rest from reference TRBV5-1 and TRBJ2-7): KAGVTQTPRYLIKTRGQQVTLSCSPISGHRSVSWYQQTPGQGLQFLFEYFSETQRNKGNFPGRFSGRQFSNSRSEMNVSTLELGDSALYLCASSLKGGGPYEQYFGPGTRLTVT.

This clone occurred a few times. The chain combines TRBV18 with TRBJ1-5; TRBD1 aligns across 10 bases. Trimming removed 5 bases from V and 6 bases from J; junction bases left unmatched: 7. CDR3 length: 15 residues. Germline V CDR1 and CDR2: KGHSH, LQKENI. Here the CDR3 reads CASSFGQGESQPQHF. The CDR3 DNA follows: TGTGCCAGCTCATTTGGACAGGGGGAGAGTCAGCCCCAGCATTTT.

The V and J genes are TRBV19 and TRBJ2-1; no clear D. Trimming removed 7 bases from V and 5 bases from J, with 12 bases in between. Germline V lookup: CDR1 LNHDA, CDR2 SQIVND (reference sequence). The CDR3 runs 13 residues. The CDR3 protein is CASKLGRNNEQFF. DNA of the CDR3: TGTGCCAGTAAGTTAGGGCGGAACAATGAGCAGTTCTTC.

The gene calls are TRBV6-5 and TRBJ2-1; D is unclear. Germline assignment: CDR1 MNHEY and CDR2 SVGAGI. CDR3 length: 13 amino acids. V shed 6 bases and J shed 0 bases, with 6 bases lying between them. CDR3 amino acids: CASRSSSYNEQFF. DNA of the CDR3: TGTGCCAGCAGGAGTAGCTCCTACAATGAGCAGTTCTTC.

The chain has TRBV5-8 and TRBJ2-3; 14 nucleotides line up with TRBD2. The junction had 6 bases not matched to a gene; V was cut back by 4 bases and J by 5 bases. This CDR3 has 16 residues. The germline V gene encodes CDR1 SGHTS and CDR2 YDEGEE. CDR3: CASSVGTSGGLDTQYF. CDR3 DNA: TGTGCCAGCAGCGTAGGGACTAGCGGGGGATTAGATACGCAGTATTTT. The variable domain in full, with the rest retrieved from reference TRBV5-8 and TRBJ2-3, is EAGVTQSPTHLIKTRGQQATLRCSPISGHTSVYWYQQALGLGLQFLLWYDEGEERNRGNFPPRFSGRQFPNYSSELNVNALELEDSALYLCASSVGTSGGLDTQYFGPGTRLTVL.

This chain joins TRBV12-5 and TRBJ1-1, with D perhaps TRBD1 (6 bases). CDR1 is LGHNT and CDR2 is FRNRAP in the germline V gene. Trimming left V 7 bases short and J 4 bases short, with 13 bases between. The CDR3 extends over 13 amino acids. In DNA, the CDR3 is TGTGCTAGTGCCCCGGACAGCGCCACTGAAGCTTTCTTT. It translates to CASAPDSATEAFF.

This chain uses TRBV7-2 with TRBJ1-6; D may be TRBD1 (5 bases). This CDR3 is 15 amino acids long. V shed 2 bases and J shed 6 bases, with 11 bases lying between them. Germline values: CDR1 SGHTA, CDR2 FQGNSA. CDR3 loop: CASSLSPGPNSPLHF. As DNA, the CDR3 is TGTGCCAGCAGCTTAAGTCCAGGGCCTAATTCACCCCTCCACTTT.

This CDR3 is CASSPARASVVTEAFF. The DNA of the CDR3 is TGTGCCAGCAGCCCCGCCAGGGCCTCCGTGGTCACTGAAGCTTTCTTT. The chain employs TRBV2 and TRBJ1-1, with a weak D call TRBD1 (5 bases). CDR1 SNHLY and CDR2 FYNNEI come from the germline V gene. The CDR3 contains 16 residues. Trimming took 6 bases from V and 4 from J, leaving 21 bases between them.

The chain joins TRBV9 to TRBJ2-3; weak D call: TRBD2 (6 bases). This CDR3 has 15 amino acids. V was clipped by 7 bases and J by 0 bases, with 15 bases between them. Per germline, CDR1 SGDLS and CDR2 YYNGEE. The CDR3 DNA is TGTGCCAGCTCCCCTACCGGGACTAGCACAGATACGCAGTATTTT. As protein: CASSPTGTSTDTQYF.

V is TRBV6-1 and J is TRBJ1-1, with 7 nucleotides matching TRBD1. CDR1 is MNHNS and CDR2 is SASEGT in the germline V gene. V lost 3 bases, J lost 0 bases, and 7 bases stayed unmatched. The CDR3 loop spans 16 amino acids. CDR3 protein: CASSDRGLGMNTEAFF. The CDR3 DNA follows: TGTGCCAGCAGTGATAGGGGGCTGGGAATGAACACTGAAGCTTTCTTT.

This chain connects TRBV15 to TRBJ1-5, with a possible D match to TRBD1 (6 bases). The germline gives CDR1 LNHNV, CDR2 YYDKDF (reference sequence). Trimming took off 1 base at V and 1 base at J, with 11 bases between the two ends. The CDR3 covers 16 residues. The CDR3 sequence: CATSRATGKSNQPQHF. In DNA, the CDR3 is TGTGCCACCAGCAGAGCTACAGGGAAGAGCAATCAGCCCCAGCATTTT.

This clone was seen just once. The V gene is TRBV12-5, the J gene TRBJ1-6, with 8 nucleotides matching TRBD1. The length of the CDR3 is 16 residues. Germline-derived CDR1 and CDR2 are LGHNT and FRNRAP. Losses at the gene ends were 7 bases for V and 6 bases for J; bases not matched to a gene: 11. The CDR3 nucleotides read TGTGCTAGTGCCCGGACAGGGCAAGCCCGTAATTCACCCCTCCACTTT. It encodes CASARTGQARNSPLHF.

The V call is TRBV5-1, the J call TRBJ1-1, with D maybe TRBD1 (5 bases). Germline CDR1 SGHRS, CDR2 YFSETQ. The CDR3 runs to 12 residues. V lost 3 bases and J lost 7, with 10 bases in between. Written as DNA, the CDR3 is TGCGCCAGCAGCTGGAGCGGGGGTGAAGCTTTCTTT. It translates to CASSWSGGEAFF.

The gene calls are TRBV5-1 and TRBJ2-5; 9 nucleotides line up with TRBD1. The J call is in doubt because the DNA end fits TRBJ2-7 better. Germline CDR1 SGHRS, CDR2 YFSETQ. The CDR3 sequence is 14 residues long. The CDR3 protein is CASSSLQGAGEQYF. CDR3 sequence (DNA): TGCGCCAGCAGCTCCTTACAGGGGGCAGGCGAGCAGTACTTC.

The chain couples TRBV5-1 to TRBJ2-1, with a tentative D call TRBD2 (6 bases). CDR3 length: 14 residues. Trimming pared 4 bases from V and 5 bases from J, leaving 13 bases between. Germline V gene lookup returns CDR1 SGHRS and CDR2 YFSETQ. The CDR3 loop reads CASSPRDLDNEQFF. CDR3 in DNA: TGCGCCAGCAGCCCACGGGACTTGGACAATGAGCAGTTCTTC.

V gene TRBV6-6 combines with J gene TRBJ2-7; the D call may be TRBD1 or TRBD2 (5 bases each). V lost 7 bases, J lost 5 bases, and 18 bases lay in between. Germline V lookup: CDR1 MNHNY, CDR2 SVGAGI (reference sequence). This CDR3 is 14 amino acids long. CDR3 in DNA: TGTGCCAGCACCAACCCCCGGGGACCCGACGAGCAGTACTTC. This gives the protein CASTNPRGPDEQYF.

This clone was observed a single time. The chain has TRBV5-1 and TRBJ2-5, with 9 nucleotides matching TRBD2. From germline, CDR1 is SGHRS and CDR2 YFSETQ. The trim removed 1 base at V and 2 bases at J, leaving 6 bases unmatched. This CDR3 is 16 amino acids long. This CDR3 reads CASSLYSGGAQETQYF. The CDR3 bases are TGCGCCAGCAGCTTGTATAGCGGGGGTGCTCAAGAGACCCAGTACTTC.